This entry lists 31 T cell receptor beta chains sequenced from one sample in a study of response to subunit inactivated influenza vaccine. TCRdb recomputed calls from the RT-PCR reads with MiXCR, one row per CDR3 protein. The sample carries 560,000 or so distinct CDR3 sequences, roughly 8.2% recorded once. Sample: PBMCs from blood, taken less than 30 months after vaccination. The receptors here all came from a man aged 45 to 70 who received an inactivated influenza vaccine.

The sample holds a few counts of this clonotype. The chain joins TRBV28 to TRBJ2-7; TRBD1 agrees at 9 bases. The CDR3 is 14 residues long. Germline V gives CDR1 MDHEN, CDR2 SYDVKM. Losses at the gene ends were 6 bases for V and 2 bases for J; bases not matched to a gene: 5. In nucleotides, the CDR3 is TGTGCCAGCAGCGACAGGGGGAGGGCCTACGAGCAGTACTTC. This codes for CASSDRGRAYEQYF.

This clonotype was recorded at least ten times. This chain links TRBV29-1 with TRBJ2-1; 7 bases map to TRBD1. The V segment lost 0 bases and the J segment 4 bases; nucleotides outside the gene matches: 3. Germline lookup yields CDR1 SQVTM and CDR2 ANQGSEA. CDR3 length equals 14 residues. CDR3 DNA: TGCAGCGTTGAAGACGGGGACAGATACAATGAGCAGTTCTTC. It is translated as CSVEDGDRYNEQFF.

The V and J genes are TRBV7-9 and TRBJ2-1; TRBD2 agrees at 9 bases. CDR1 is SEHNR and CDR2 is FQNEAQ in the germline V gene (reference sequence). V was pared by 5 bases and J by 2 bases, with 7 bases of the junction left unmatched. The CDR3 covers 16 residues. The DNA of the CDR3 is TGTGCCAGCAGCCTCCGGAGCGGGGGGCCCTACAATGAGCAGTTCTTC. Its protein product is CASSLRSGGPYNEQFF.

This clonotype was detected ten times or more. The rearrangement uses TRBV10-3 and TRBJ2-7; TRBD2 matches 7 bases. V shed 4 bases, J shed 0 bases, and the junction held 6 bases outside the gene matches. Germline lookup yields CDR1 ENHRY and CDR2 SYGVKD. CDR3 length equals 15 residues. The CDR3 reads CAISAPSGDSYEQYF. In DNA form, the CDR3 reads TGTGCCATCAGTGCACCTAGCGGAGACTCCTACGAGCAGTACTTC.

This clonotype was seen only a few times. V usage is TRBV28 and J usage is TRBJ2-2; 9 positions agree with TRBD1. The trim removed 6 bases at V and 7 bases at J, leaving 9 bases unmatched. This CDR3 comprises 15 residues. Germline CDR1 reads MDHEN; CDR2 reads SYDVKM. For the CDR3, the DNA is TGTGCCAGCAGCCTGGGACAGGGTTGGGACGGGGAGCTGTTTTTT. Residues: CASSLGQGWDGELFF.

The table lists this clonotype with many counts. CDR3 residues: CASSQSGGAKNIQYF. DNA of the CDR3: TGTGCCAGCAGCCAATCGGGGGGGGCCAAAAACATTCAGTACTTC. This sequence joins TRBV7-9 and TRBJ2-4, with TRBD2 matching 8 bases. V lost 5 bases to trimming and J lost 1 base; unmatched junction nucleotides: 4. From germline, CDR1 is SEHNR and CDR2 FQNEAQ (reference sequence). CDR3 length equals 15 residues. Full variable domain (rest looked up from reference TRBV7-9 and TRBJ2-4): DTGVSQNPRHKITKRGQNVTFRCDPISEHNRLYWYRQTLGQGPEFLTYFQNEAQLEKSRLLSDRFSAERPKGSFSTLEIQRTEQGDSAMYLCASSQSGGAKNIQYFGAGTRLSVL.

This clonotype was found a few times. V gene TRBV12-3 or TRBV12-4 combines with J gene TRBJ1-4, with TRBD1 identical over 9 bases. The length of the CDR3 is 15 residues. J was trimmed by 7 bases and V by 3 bases; bases with no gene match: 6. The CDR3 region is CASSFLTGGFEKLFF. The CDR3 coding sequence is TGTGCCAGCAGTTTCCTGACAGGGGGATTTGAAAAACTGTTTTTT.

This clonotype was recorded at least ten times. The chain carries TRBV20-1 and TRBJ1-2; D uncertain. V lost 0 bases to trimming and J lost 13 bases, with 9 bases between them. CDR1 and CDR2 from the germline V gene are DFQATT and SNEGSKA (reference sequence). CDR3 length equals 10 residues. This CDR3 reads CSARETAGTF. The CDR3 DNA reads as TGCAGTGCTAGAGAGACCGCGGGCACCTTC.

A remark on this clonotype: This may arise from a read error, as a much more abundant clone is one base away. The chain is built from TRBV6-5 and TRBJ2-2; possible D gene TRBD1, 5 bases. CDR3 length equals 15 residues. CDR1 is MNHEY and CDR2 is SVGAGI in the germline V gene. CDR3 sequence: CANSYSDRNTGELFF. CDR3 sequence (DNA): TGTGCCAACAGTTACTCCGACAGGAACACCGGGGAGCTGTTTTTT.

This clonotype was detected many times. The J gene is TRBJ2-1, the V gene TRBV11-2, with 12 bases that match TRBD2. With 5 bases clipped from V and 9 bases from J, the junction kept 11 bases outside the gene matches. The CDR3 sequence is 16 residues long. Germline CDR1 is SGHAT and CDR2 is FQNNGV. CDR3 bases: TGTGCCAGCAGCCCCCGGGCTAGCGGGGGGGCCGGTGAGCAGTTCTTC. Translated: CASSPRASGGAGEQFF.

The table lists this clonotype with a few counts. The chain employs TRBV10-3 and TRBJ1-4; D unclear. V was clipped by 0 bases and J by 5 bases, with 7 bases between them. Per germline, CDR1 ENHRY and CDR2 SYGVKD. The CDR3 sequence is 14 residues long. This CDR3 is CAISESDINEKLFF. In nucleotides, the CDR3 is TGTGCCATCAGTGAGTCAGACATCAATGAAAAACTGTTTTTT.

This clonotype has only a few counts. The V and J genes are TRBV6-1 and TRBJ2-5, with a weak D call TRBD1 (5 bases). The germline V and J ends were trimmed by 1 base and 7 bases, with 19 bases remaining between them. The length of the CDR3 is 16 residues. CDR1 MNHNS and CDR2 SASEGT come from the germline V gene. The CDR3 bases are TGTGCCAGCAGTGAAGTTGCCAGGACACGCCTTTTGACCCAGTACTTC. Its translation is CASSEVARTRLLTQYF.

This clonotype was detected ten times or more. V is TRBV29-1 and J is TRBJ2-7, with D unresolved. The CDR3 spans 12 residues. Trimming pared 8 bases from V and 3 bases from J, leaving 14 bases between. Germline assignment: CDR1 SQVTM and CDR2 ANQGSEA. The CDR3 bases are TGCAGCACCCGAACAGTGAACTACGAGCAGTACTTC. It specifies CSTRTVNYEQYF.

This clonotype was counted a few times. This chain uses TRBV28 with TRBJ2-4, with TRBD2 matching 7 bases. V lost 5 bases to trimming and J lost 3 bases; unmatched junction nucleotides: 7. The CDR3 consists of 15 residues. Germline-derived CDR1 and CDR2 are MDHEN and SYDVKM. CDR3 sequence reads: CASSDSRDYKNIQYF. In nucleotides, the CDR3 is TGTGCCAGCAGTGACTCCCGGGACTACAAAAACATTCAGTACTTC.

The V call is TRBV6-5, the J call TRBJ1-5; 9 bases match TRBD1. Trimming at V came to 0 bases and at J to 6 bases, leaving 3 bases not matched to a gene. Germline V lookup: CDR1 MNHEY, CDR2 SVGAGI. CDR3 length: 15 amino acids. CDR3 sequence reads: CASSYSGQGSQPQHF. CDR3 DNA: TGTGCCAGCAGTTACTCCGGACAGGGGAGTCAGCCCCAGCATTTT.

In this sample, this clonotype turned up many times. The chain uses TRBV5-6 and TRBJ2-5; 7 bases fit TRBD2. Germline V CDR1 and CDR2: SGHDT, YYEEEE. V gave up 4 bases and J gave up 4 bases; unmatched junction bases: 10. This CDR3 has 15 amino acids. The CDR3 sequence is CASSPPTTGGETQYF. The DNA of the CDR3 is TGTGCCAGCAGCCCCCCTACGACGGGAGGAGAGACCCAGTACTTC.

This rearrangement joins TRBV30 to TRBJ2-3; 7 nucleotides agree with TRBD1. The CDR3 spans 15 residues. Germline V gives CDR1 GTSNPN, CDR2 SVGIG (reference sequence). V dropped 0 bases and J dropped 3; count of bases not matched to a gene: 6. For the CDR3, the DNA is TGTGCCTGGAGTGTTGGGACAGAGATAACAGATACGCAGTATTTT. Translating it yields CAWSVGTEITDTQYF.

This clonotype was seen just once. CDR3: CAWSAGSNQPQHF. CDR3 coding DNA: TGTGCCTGGAGTGCGGGTAGCAATCAGCCCCAGCATTTT. The rearrangement links TRBV30 to TRBJ1-5, with no clear D. V was pared by 1 base and J by 0 bases, with 4 bases between. The CDR3 covers 13 residues. The germline gives CDR1 GTSNPN, CDR2 SVGIG (reference sequence).

This clonotype was detected ten times or more. The V gene is TRBV12-3 or TRBV12-4, the J gene TRBJ1-5, with D uncertain. The CDR3 is made up of 14 amino acids. V was cut by 3 bases and J by 3 bases, with 9 bases left in between. CDR3 nucleotide sequence: TGTGCCAGCAGTTTTACCACCGTCAATCAGCCCCAGCATTTT. Translated: CASSFTTVNQPQHF.

This clonotype was seen ten or more times. This chain links TRBV20-1 with TRBJ2-5; 9 nucleotides align to TRBD2. Per the germline V gene, CDR1 is DFQATT and CDR2 is SNEGSKA (reference sequence). The junction had 10 bases not matched to a gene; V was cut back by 1 base and J by 7 bases. The CDR3 has 15 amino acids. This CDR3 is CSARVSSGTLGTQYF. The DNA of the CDR3 is TGCAGTGCTAGAGTCTCTAGCGGGACCTTAGGGACCCAGTACTTC.

The V and J genes are TRBV28 and TRBJ2-2; D could derive from TRBD1 or TRBD2 (6 bases each). With 2 bases removed from V and 3 bases from J, the gap between germline ends came to 16 bases. Germline CDR1 and CDR2: MDHEN and SYDVKM. The CDR3 has 17 amino acids. For the CDR3, the DNA is TGTGCCAGCAGTTTAGCCTACGGGGGCGCGTACACCGGGGAGCTGTTTTTT. Encoded protein: CASSLAYGGAYTGELFF.

This chain links TRBV2 with TRBJ1-4, with no clear D. The CDR3 is 15 residues long. V shed 2 bases and J shed 4 bases, with 11 bases lying between them. The V gene's germline CDR1 is SNHLY and CDR2 FYNNEI. Here the CDR3 DNA reads TGTGCCAGCAGTGAACGGTCATACCGTAATGAAAAACTGTTTTTT. This encodes CASSERSYRNEKLFF.

Note on this clonotype: A much larger clone is a single base away; this may be a read error. The genes are TRBV20-1 and TRBJ1-1, with D tentatively TRBD1 (6 bases). Germline CDR1 and CDR2: DFQATT and SNEGSKA (reference sequence). Trimming stripped 5 bases from V and 3 bases from J, with 16 bases between. CDR3 length: 14 residues. CDR3 nucleotide sequence: TGCAGTGCTGGCGACAGGAGAGGGTACACTGAAGCTTTCTTT. Protein product: CSAGDRRGYTEAFF.

Ten or more counts support this clonotype. This rearrangement joins TRBV2 to TRBJ1-2; 9 bases line up with TRBD1. The CDR3 extends over 13 amino acids. Germline trimming cut 7 bases from V and 7 bases from J; bases unmatched to any gene: 7. Germline loops: CDR1 SNHLY, CDR2 FYNNEI. CDR3 residues: CASIGQGTGGYTF. Written as DNA, the CDR3 is TGTGCCAGCATCGGACAGGGGACGGGTGGCTACACCTTC.

There are many counts of this clonotype. The chain has TRBV7-9 and TRBJ1-1, with D tentatively TRBD1 (5 bases). This CDR3 comprises 12 residues. Germline assignment: CDR1 SEHNR and CDR2 FQNEAQ (reference sequence). The V end lost 6 bases, the J end lost 4 bases, and 9 bases lay between the germline ends. The CDR3 spells CASRIGVTEAFF. CDR3 DNA sequence: TGTGCCAGCAGAATAGGGGTCACTGAAGCTTTCTTT.

Only a few counts were recorded for this clonotype. CDR3 loop: CASSQGRTDTQYF. The CDR3 coding sequence is TGCGCCAGCAGCCAAGGCCGCACAGATACGCAGTATTTT. This chain connects TRBV4-3 to TRBJ2-3; unclear D gene. V lost 1 base, J lost 1 base, and 3 bases lay in between. CDR3 length: 13 residues. Germline-derived CDR1 and CDR2 are LGHNA and YSLEER.

This clonotype was observed at least ten times. V usage is TRBV6-2 or TRBV6-3 and J usage is TRBJ2-1; no clear D gene. Germline CDR1 and CDR2: MNHEY and SVGEGT. V lost 0 bases and J 4 bases, leaving 10 bases between the germline ends. The CDR3 consists of 15 residues. For the CDR3, the DNA is TGTGCCAGCAGTTACTCGGCGGTAGAATACAATGAGCAGTTCTTC. Its protein product is CASSYSAVEYNEQFF.

The V gene is TRBV12-3 or TRBV12-4, the J gene TRBJ1-1; TRBD1 matches 8 bases. J was trimmed by 6 bases and V by 6 bases; bases with no gene match: 9. This CDR3 has 14 residues. Here the CDR3 reads CASSLGQVTAEAFF. The CDR3 DNA follows: TGTGCCAGCAGCCTGGGACAGGTCACCGCTGAAGCTTTCTTT.

A few counts support this clonotype. The CDR3 here is CATSTGRNTGELFF. The CDR3, as DNA: TGTGCCACCTCGACAGGGAGAAACACCGGGGAGCTGTTTTTT. V usage is TRBV2 and J usage is TRBJ2-2, with TRBD1 matching over 7 bases. The length of the CDR3 is 14 residues. The J segment lost 2 bases and the V segment lost 10 bases, leaving 7 bases of the junction unmatched. CDR1 and CDR2 from the germline V gene are SNHLY and FYNNEI.

This chain links TRBV20-1 with TRBJ2-7; a possible D gene is TRBD1 (6 bases). CDR3 length: 16 amino acids. The V gene lost 2 bases and the J gene lost 3 bases, with 20 bases spanning the gap. CDR1 is DFQATT, CDR2 SNEGSKA, per germline (reference sequence). In nucleotides, the CDR3 is TGCAGTGCTAGACACCCCCAGGGGCCACTAATCTACGAGCAGTACTTC. As protein: CSARHPQGPLIYEQYF.

This clonotype was counted at least ten times. V usage is TRBV12-3 or TRBV12-4 and J usage is TRBJ2-7; no reliable D call. The CDR3 covers 13 residues. Trimming took off 3 bases at V and 1 base at J, with 7 bases between the two ends. CDR3 bases: TGTGCCAGCAGTTTCGGCAGATCCTACGAGCAGTACTTC. This encodes CASSFGRSYEQYF.